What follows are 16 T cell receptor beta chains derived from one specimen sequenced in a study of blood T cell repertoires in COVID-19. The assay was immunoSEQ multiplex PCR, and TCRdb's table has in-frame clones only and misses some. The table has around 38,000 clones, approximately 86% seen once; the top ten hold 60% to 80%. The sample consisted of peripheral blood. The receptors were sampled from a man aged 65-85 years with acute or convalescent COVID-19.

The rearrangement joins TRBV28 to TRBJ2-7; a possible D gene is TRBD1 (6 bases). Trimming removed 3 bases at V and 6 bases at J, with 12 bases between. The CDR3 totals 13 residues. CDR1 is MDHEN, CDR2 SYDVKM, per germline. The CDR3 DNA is TGTGCCAGCAGTTTGACGGGACATCGCGAGCAGTACTTC. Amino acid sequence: CASSLTGHREQYF. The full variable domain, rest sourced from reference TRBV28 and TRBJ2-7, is DVKVTQSSRYLVKRTGEKVFLECVQDMDHENMFWYRQDPGLGLRLIYFSYDVKMKEKGDIPEGYSVSREKKERFSLILESASTNQTSMYLCASSLTGHREQYFGPGTRLTVT.

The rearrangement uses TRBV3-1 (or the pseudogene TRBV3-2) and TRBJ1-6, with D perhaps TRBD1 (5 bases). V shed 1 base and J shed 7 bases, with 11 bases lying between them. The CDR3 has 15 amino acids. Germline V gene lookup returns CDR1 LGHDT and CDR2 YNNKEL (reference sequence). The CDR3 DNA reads TGTGCCAGCAGCCAAGGTGGAACAGGAAATTCACCCCTCCACTTT. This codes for CASSQGGTGNSPLHF.

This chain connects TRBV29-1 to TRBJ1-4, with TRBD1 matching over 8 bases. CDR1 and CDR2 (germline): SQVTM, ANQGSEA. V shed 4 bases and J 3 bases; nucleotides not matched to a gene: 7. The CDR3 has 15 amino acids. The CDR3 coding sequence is TGCAGCGTTGCCTCGACAGGGGCCCCTAATGAAAAACTGTTTTTT. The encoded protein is CSVASTGAPNEKLFF.

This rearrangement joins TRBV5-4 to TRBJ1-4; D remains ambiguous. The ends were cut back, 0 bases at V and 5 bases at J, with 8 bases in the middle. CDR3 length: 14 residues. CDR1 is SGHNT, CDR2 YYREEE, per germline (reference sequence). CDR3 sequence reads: CASSLDSGNEKLFF. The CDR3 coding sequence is TGTGCCAGCAGCTTGGACAGTGGGAATGAAAAACTGTTTTTT. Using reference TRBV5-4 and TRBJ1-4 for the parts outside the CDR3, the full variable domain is ETGVTQSPTHLIKTRGQQVTLRCSSQSGHNTVSWYQQALGQGPQFIFQYYREEENGRGNFPPRFSGLQFPNYSSELNVNALELDDSALYLCASSLDSGNEKLFFGSGTQLSVL.

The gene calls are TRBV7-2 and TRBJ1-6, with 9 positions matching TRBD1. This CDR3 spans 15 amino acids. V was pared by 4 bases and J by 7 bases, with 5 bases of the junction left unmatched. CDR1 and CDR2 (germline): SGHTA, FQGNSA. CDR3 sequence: CASSSRGTGNSPLHF. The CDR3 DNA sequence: TGTGCCAGCAGCTCCCGCGGGACAGGGAATTCACCCCTCCACTTT.

This chain's CDR3 is CAWGLAGVETQYF. In DNA form, the CDR3 reads TGTGCCTGGGGACTAGCGGGAGTAGAGACCCAGTACTTC. The chain combines TRBV30 with TRBJ2-5, with 13 bases identical to TRBD2. This CDR3 has 13 amino acids. V dropped 5 bases and J dropped 4; count of bases not matched to a gene: 1. Per germline, CDR1 GTSNPN and CDR2 SVGIG (reference sequence).

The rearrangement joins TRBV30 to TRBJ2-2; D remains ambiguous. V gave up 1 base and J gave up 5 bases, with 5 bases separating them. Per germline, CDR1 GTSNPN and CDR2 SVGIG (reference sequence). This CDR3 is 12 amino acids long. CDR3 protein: CAWSEYTGELFF. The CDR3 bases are TGTGCCTGGAGTGAATATACCGGGGAGCTGTTTTTT.

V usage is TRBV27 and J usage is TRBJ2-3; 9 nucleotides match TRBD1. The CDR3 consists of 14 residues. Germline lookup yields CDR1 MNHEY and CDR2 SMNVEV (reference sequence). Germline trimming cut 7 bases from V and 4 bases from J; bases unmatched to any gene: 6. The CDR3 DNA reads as TGTGCCAGCAACCGACAGGGGGTCGCAGATACGCAGTATTTT. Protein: CASNRQGVADTQYF.

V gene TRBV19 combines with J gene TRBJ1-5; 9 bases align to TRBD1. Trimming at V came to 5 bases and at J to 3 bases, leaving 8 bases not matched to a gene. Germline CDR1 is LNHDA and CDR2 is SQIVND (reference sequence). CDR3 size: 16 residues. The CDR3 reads CASSPGTGRNNQPQHF. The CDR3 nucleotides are TGTGCCAGTAGTCCAGGGACAGGGAGAAACAATCAGCCCCAGCATTTT.

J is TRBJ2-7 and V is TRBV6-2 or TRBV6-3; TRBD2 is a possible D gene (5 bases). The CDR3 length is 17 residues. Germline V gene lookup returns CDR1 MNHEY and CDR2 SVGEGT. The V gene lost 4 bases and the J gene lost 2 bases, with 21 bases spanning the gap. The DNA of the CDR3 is TGTGCCAGCAGTTGGATCGGAAGCGGTTCCGAGGCCTACGAGCAGTACTTC. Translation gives CASSWIGSGSEAYEQYF.

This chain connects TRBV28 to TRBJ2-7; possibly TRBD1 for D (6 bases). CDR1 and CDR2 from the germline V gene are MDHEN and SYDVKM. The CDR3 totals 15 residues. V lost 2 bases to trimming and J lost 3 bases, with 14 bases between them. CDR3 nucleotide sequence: TGTGCCAGCAGTTTACACAGGGATCTCTACTACGAGCAGTACTTC. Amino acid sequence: CASSLHRDLYYEQYF.

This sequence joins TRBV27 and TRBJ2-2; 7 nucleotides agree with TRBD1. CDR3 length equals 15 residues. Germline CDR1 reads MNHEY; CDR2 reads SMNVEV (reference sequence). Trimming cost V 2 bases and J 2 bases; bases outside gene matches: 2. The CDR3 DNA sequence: TGTGCCAGCAGTTTAAAGGGGGCTAACACCGGGGAGCTGTTTTTT. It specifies CASSLKGANTGELFF.

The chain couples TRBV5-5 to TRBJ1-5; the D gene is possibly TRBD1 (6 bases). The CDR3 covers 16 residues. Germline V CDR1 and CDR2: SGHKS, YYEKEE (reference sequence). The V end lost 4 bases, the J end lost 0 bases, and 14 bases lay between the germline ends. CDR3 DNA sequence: TGTGCCAGCAGCCGGGACACGGAGAATAGCAATCAGCCCCAGCATTTT. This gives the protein CASSRDTENSNQPQHF.

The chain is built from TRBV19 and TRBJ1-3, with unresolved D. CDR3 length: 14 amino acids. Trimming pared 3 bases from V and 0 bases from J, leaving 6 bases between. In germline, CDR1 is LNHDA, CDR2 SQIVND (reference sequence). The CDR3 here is CASSIFSSGNTIYF. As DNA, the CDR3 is TGTGCCAGTAGTATTTTCAGCTCTGGAAACACCATATATTTT.

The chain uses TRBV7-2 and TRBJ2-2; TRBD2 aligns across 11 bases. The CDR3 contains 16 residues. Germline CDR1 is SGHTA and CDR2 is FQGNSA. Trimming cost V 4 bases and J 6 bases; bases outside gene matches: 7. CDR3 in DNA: TGTGCCAGCAGCTCCACTAGCGGGAGAGGCCCCGGGGAGCTGTTTTTT. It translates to CASSSTSGRGPGELFF. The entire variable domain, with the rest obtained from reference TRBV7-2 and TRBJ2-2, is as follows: GAGVSQSPSNKVTEKGKDVELRCDPISGHTALYWYRQSLGQGLEFLIYFQGNSAPDKSGLPSDRFSAERTGGSVSTLTIQRTQQEDSAVYLCASSSTSGRGPGELFFGEGSRLTVL.

In DNA form, the CDR3 reads TGTGCCAGCAGCCGGAGGGACAGGGGAAATTCACCCCTCCACTTT. Its protein is CASSRRDRGNSPLHF. The chain uses TRBV7-2 and TRBJ1-6; 10 bases are a match to TRBD1. The junction had 5 bases not matched to a gene; V was cut back by 5 bases and J by 7 bases. The CDR3 length is 15 residues. Germline-derived CDR1 and CDR2 are SGHTA and FQGNSA. Full variable domain (remainder filled in from reference TRBV7-2 and TRBJ1-6): GAGVSQSPSNKVTEKGKDVELRCDPISGHTALYWYRQSLGQGLEFLIYFQGNSAPDKSGLPSDRFSAERTGGSVSTLTIQRTQQEDSAVYLCASSRRDRGNSPLHFGNGTRLTVT.